These 18 T cell receptor beta chains were sequenced from one sample in a study of lymphopenia after photon versus proton radiotherapy. Sequencing used immunoSEQ multiplex PCR; TCRdb keeps in-frame clones, though not all of them. In the table there are 65,000 to 90,000 clones, around 92% of which are singletons. Specimen: peripheral blood, collected from a patient treated with photon-based radiotherapy. Receptors originate from a woman in her thirties or forties with cholangiocarcinoma.

This chain links TRBV6-5 with TRBJ2-2; D remains unclear. Trimming removed 6 bases at V and 7 bases at J, with 9 bases between. Germline V gene lookup returns CDR1 MNHEY and CDR2 SVGAGI. This CDR3 has 12 amino acids. CDR3 in DNA: TGTGCCAGCAGGGTCCGCGGCGGGGAGCTGTTTTTT. It codes for CASRVRGGELFF.

This clone appeared a single time. This chain connects TRBV30 to TRBJ1-3; D is uncertain. The CDR3 extends over 15 amino acids. Trimming took 3 bases from V and 0 from J, leaving 12 bases between them. The germline CDR1 and CDR2 sequences are GTSNPN and SVGIG (reference sequence). The CDR3 nucleotides are TGTGCCTGGAGCCGAACGGATGGCTCTGGAAACACCATATATTTT. Residues: CAWSRTDGSGNTIYF.

The chain has TRBV5-1 and TRBJ2-7; tentative D call: TRBD2 (6 bases). This CDR3 spans 13 amino acids. The V and J ends lost 0 bases and 7 bases respectively, with 11 bases between them. CDR1 is SGHRS and CDR2 is YFSETQ in the germline V gene. The CDR3 DNA sequence: TGCGCCAGCAGCTTGGGAGCAGGGAGGGAGCAGTACTTC. Its translation is CASSLGAGREQYF.

The chain recombines TRBV14 with TRBJ1-4; D remains unclear. This CDR3 region has 14 residues. V lost 1 base to trimming and J lost 7 bases, with 10 bases between them. The germline V gene encodes CDR1 SGHDN and CDR2 FVKESK. DNA for the CDR3: TGTGCCAGCAGCCAAGCCGGGATTGGTGAAAAACTGTTTTTT. Its translation is CASSQAGIGEKLFF.

The V call is TRBV19, the J call TRBJ2-7; the match to TRBD2 covers 10 bases. The CDR3 consists of 15 residues. The junction had 11 bases not matched to a gene; V was cut back by 9 bases and J by 3 bases. Germline values: CDR1 LNHDA, CDR2 SQIVND (reference sequence). The DNA for the CDR3 is TGTGCCAGCACCCGCTCTAGCGGGGGATTCTACGAGCAGTACTTC. Translated: CASTRSSGGFYEQYF.

The V call is TRBV5-1, the J call TRBJ1-4; TRBD1 might be the D (6 bases). CDR3 size: 14 residues. CDR1 SGHRS and CDR2 YFSETQ come from the germline V gene. The V gene lost 0 bases and the J gene lost 6 bases, with 9 bases spanning the gap. The CDR3 bases are TGCGCCAGCAGCTTGGTGGGGGCTGATGAAAAACTGTTTTTT. It is translated as CASSLVGADEKLFF.

The J gene is TRBJ2-2, the V gene TRBV30; a weak D match, TRBD1 (5 bases). CDR3 length equals 16 residues. With 4 bases removed from V and 0 bases from J, the gap between germline ends came to 15 bases. Per the germline V gene, CDR1 is GTSNPN and CDR2 is SVGIG (reference sequence). This CDR3 reads CAWTILRGSNTGELFF. CDR3 DNA sequence: TGTGCCTGGACCATTCTTAGGGGCTCGAACACCGGGGAGCTGTTTTTT.

The gene calls are TRBV9 and TRBJ2-5, with D unclear. With 0 bases removed from V and 0 bases from J, the gap between germline ends came to 3 bases. The CDR3 extends over 13 amino acids. Germline V CDR1 and CDR2: SGDLS, YYNGEE. The CDR3 loop reads CASSVGDQETQYF. CDR3 nucleotides: TGTGCCAGCAGCGTAGGTGACCAAGAGACCCAGTACTTC.

J is TRBJ1-5 and V is TRBV5-1; tentatively, D is TRBD1 (5 bases). The CDR3 has 15 residues. With 4 bases removed from V and 4 bases from J, the gap between germline ends came to 15 bases. Germline assignment: CDR1 SGHRS and CDR2 YFSETQ. CDR3 protein: CASSRSGDRNQPQHF. CDR3 bases: TGCGCCAGCAGCAGGTCCGGGGACCGTAATCAGCCCCAGCATTTT.

The chain carries TRBV9 and TRBJ2-3; D may correspond to TRBD1 or TRBD2 (5 bases each). The CDR3 extends over 15 amino acids. Germline V gives CDR1 SGDLS, CDR2 YYNGEE. V lost 0 bases and J lost 2, with 10 bases in between. CDR3 residues: CASSVGGFPTDTQYF. DNA of the CDR3: TGTGCCAGCAGCGTAGGGGGGTTTCCCACAGATACGCAGTATTTT.

This clone was observed a few times. The rearrangement joins TRBV27 to TRBJ1-2; 9 nucleotides agree with TRBD1. The CDR3 is 15 residues long. Germline values: CDR1 MNHEY, CDR2 SMNVEV (reference sequence). V dropped 4 bases and J dropped 6; count of bases not matched to a gene: 9. The CDR3 sequence: CASSSLDRGLDGYTF. The DNA for the CDR3 is TGTGCCAGCAGTTCTCTGGACAGGGGTTTGGATGGCTACACCTTC.

The J gene is TRBJ2-3, the V gene TRBV10-3; no clear D. This CDR3 region has 13 residues. The ends were cut back, 2 bases at V and 6 bases at J, with 9 bases in the middle. Per germline, CDR1 ENHRY and CDR2 SYGVKD. CDR3 sequence: CAISEGAPDTQYF. In DNA, the CDR3 is TGTGCCATCAGTGAGGGCGCCCCCGATACGCAGTATTTT.

V gene TRBV5-1 combines with J gene TRBJ1-1, with D uncertain. There are 13 residues in the CDR3. The germline V gene has CDR1 SGHRS and CDR2 YFSETQ. Deletions cut 0 bases from V and 6 bases from J, with 9 bases between. CDR3 coding DNA: TGCGCCAGCAGCTTGGAAAACCCGGCTGAAGCTTTCTTT. Translated, it gives CASSLENPAEAFF. Complete variable domain (other parts from reference TRBV5-1 and TRBJ1-1): KAGVTQTPRYLIKTRGQQVTLSCSPISGHRSVSWYQQTPGQGLQFLFEYFSETQRNKGNFPGRFSGRQFSNSRSEMNVSTLELGDSALYLCASSLENPAEAFFGQGTRLTVV.

This sequence joins TRBV2 and TRBJ1-6; TRBD1 matches at 8 bases. V was pared by 10 bases and J by 7 bases, with 9 bases of the junction left unmatched. The CDR3 consists of 14 residues. The germline V gene has CDR1 SNHLY and CDR2 FYNNEI. The CDR3 coding sequence is TGTGCCACCACGATGACAGGGGTAAATTCACCCCTCCACTTT. Encoded protein: CATTMTGVNSPLHF.

The chain combines TRBV4-1 with TRBJ2-1; the match to TRBD2 covers 8 bases. The CDR3 is 14 amino acids. With V trimmed by 3 bases and J by 8 bases, 6 bases remained unmatched. Germline-derived CDR1 and CDR2 are MGHRA and YSYEKL. This CDR3 is CASSQVVRGDEQFF. Here the CDR3 DNA reads TGCGCCAGCAGCCAGGTGGTGCGGGGGGATGAGCAGTTCTTC.

The gene calls are TRBV6-5 and TRBJ2-2; either TRBD1 or TRBD2 may fit D (5 bases each). This CDR3 spans 16 amino acids. Germline assignment: CDR1 MNHEY and CDR2 SVGAGI. V was trimmed by 3 bases and J by 8 bases, leaving 19 bases between them. The CDR3 DNA follows: TGTGCCAGCAGTTATCTGGCAGGGTACACGGGAGGGGAGCTGTTTTTT. This encodes CASSYLAGYTGGELFF.

V usage is TRBV27 and J usage is TRBJ2-7; 12 nucleotides agree with TRBD2. The CDR3 runs 15 residues. Germline loops: CDR1 MNHEY, CDR2 SMNVEV (reference sequence). V shed 6 bases, J shed 7 bases, and the junction held 10 bases outside the gene matches. Written as DNA, the CDR3 is TGTGCCAGCAGACCCTGGACTAGCGGGATGGTAGAGCAGTACTTC. This gives the protein CASRPWTSGMVEQYF.

The chain uses TRBV10-2 and TRBJ1-1; D is uncertain. CDR1 WSHSY and CDR2 SAAADI come from the germline V gene. The V end lost 6 bases, the J end lost 4 bases, and 15 bases lay between the germline ends. CDR3 length: 14 amino acids. CDR3 sequence reads: CASRRGPEGTEAFF. The CDR3 coding sequence is TGCGCCAGCAGACGAGGACCAGAGGGCACTGAAGCTTTCTTT.